These 5 T cell receptor beta chains were all obtained from the same sample, sequenced in a study of T-cell memory formation after mild COVID-19. TCRdb re-analysed the 5' RACE reads in MiXCR, keeping a single row per CDR3 protein. In the table there are 580,000 or so distinct CDR3 sequences, 15% to 20% of which are singletons. The material sequenced was PBMCs or a T cell subset sorted from them (not recorded which). These TCRs come from an adult woman who had mild COVID-19 (a few samples of this study predate the infection). Cell type and time point are not known.

The chain links TRBV5-1 to TRBJ1-2, with 9 bases matching TRBD1. V lost 4 bases and J lost 2; bases outside the gene matches: 6. The CDR3 has 15 residues. CDR1 is SGHRS and CDR2 is YFSETQ in the germline V gene. The CDR3 DNA is TGCGCCAGCAGCACCCAACAGGGGGCCAACTATGGCTACACCTTC. It yields the protein CASSTQQGANYGYTF.

The chain employs TRBV20-1 and TRBJ1-2; the D gene is possibly TRBD1 (5 bases). Germline V gene data show CDR1 as DFQATT and CDR2 as SNEGSKA (reference sequence). The ends were cut back, 0 bases at V and 8 bases at J, with 19 bases in the middle. The CDR3 covers 15 residues. The chain's CDR3 is CSARDPRDPPRGYTF. CDR3 nucleotide sequence: TGCAGTGCTAGAGACCCCAGGGACCCACCCAGGGGCTACACCTTC.

A few counts support this clonotype. This sequence joins TRBV29-1 and TRBJ2-1; D unclear. Germline CDR1 and CDR2: SQVTM and ANQGSEA. The CDR3 spans 11 residues. The germline V and J ends were trimmed by 3 bases and 4 bases, with 4 bases remaining between them. The CDR3 sequence: CSVEDYNEQFF. DNA of the CDR3: TGCAGCGTTGAGGATTACAATGAGCAGTTCTTC.

This clonotype came up a few times. This chain connects TRBV3-1 to TRBJ2-2; D gene uncertain. The V end lost 5 bases, the J end lost 4 bases, and 5 bases lay between the germline ends. The germline CDR1 and CDR2 sequences are LGHDT and YNNKEL (reference sequence). CDR3 length equals 12 residues. The CDR3 sequence is CASSKTTGELFF. CDR3 DNA sequence: TGTGCCAGCAGCAAAACCACCGGGGAGCTGTTTTTT.

Notes on this clonotype: Relative to the germline gene, one junction end is altered; a read error may explain this. CDR3 DNA sequence: TGTGCCAGAAGCTTAGAGGGGATCGCAACTAATGAAAAACTGTTTTTT. Its translation: CARSLEGIATNEKLFF. The chain carries TRBV11-2 and TRBJ1-4, with D tentatively TRBD1 (5 bases). Germline CDR1 and CDR2: SGHAT and FQNNGV. The length of the CDR3 is 16 residues.